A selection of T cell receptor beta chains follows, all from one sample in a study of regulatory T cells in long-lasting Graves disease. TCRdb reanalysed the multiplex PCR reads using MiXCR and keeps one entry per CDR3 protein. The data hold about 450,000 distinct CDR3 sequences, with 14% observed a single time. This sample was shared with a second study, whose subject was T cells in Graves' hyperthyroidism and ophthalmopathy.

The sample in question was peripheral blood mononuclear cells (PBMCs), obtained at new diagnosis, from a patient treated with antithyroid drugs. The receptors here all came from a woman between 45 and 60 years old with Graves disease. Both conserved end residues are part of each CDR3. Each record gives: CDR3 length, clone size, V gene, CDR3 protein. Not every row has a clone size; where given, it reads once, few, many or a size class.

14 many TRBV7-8 CASSGPGLQETQYF
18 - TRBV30 CAWSVRWTSGRARYEQYF
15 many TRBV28 CASSLLPAQASTIYF
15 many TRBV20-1 CSARDPGQGAYEQYF
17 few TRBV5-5 CASSLDSPGQGNYEQYF
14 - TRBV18 CASSQSNTGTEAFF
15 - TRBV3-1 CASSQITRAATEAFF
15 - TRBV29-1 CSVEVAGGPLYEQYF
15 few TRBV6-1 CASSRIQGVSYEQYF
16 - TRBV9 CASSVAASGTYNEQFF
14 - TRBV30 CAAEGGLSTYEQYF
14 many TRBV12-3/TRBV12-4 CASTGEVEGAEAFF
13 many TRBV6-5 CASSFQGRGEQYF
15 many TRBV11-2 CASSLLAGDYYEQYF
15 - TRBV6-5 CASSYFGTGEETQYF
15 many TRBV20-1 CSANPPTGGGYEQYF
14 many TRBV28 CASSLEREENGYTF
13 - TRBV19 CASGAGRTDTQYF